What follows are 8 T cell receptor beta chains derived from one specimen sequenced in a study of blood T cell repertoires in COVID-19. Assay used: immunoSEQ multiplex PCR; TCRdb lists only in-frame clones, some missing. The sample lists roughly 75,000 clones, 75% to 90% occurring once. The sequenced sample consisted of peripheral blood. These receptors were taken from a man in his fifties or sixties with COVID-19, enrolled during active disease.

This clone was picked up one time. The rearrangement links TRBV28 to TRBJ1-1, with D possibly being TRBD1 (5 bases). V was cut by 4 bases and J by 4 bases, with 16 bases left in between. This CDR3 region has 15 residues. Looked up from germline, CDR1 is MDHEN and CDR2 is SYDVKM. The CDR3 DNA is TGTGCCAGCAGTTACGTCCTCGGGGGTCGCACTGAAGCTTTCTTT. Its translation: CASSYVLGGRTEAFF.

The V gene is TRBV7-2, the J gene TRBJ1-5; a weak D match, TRBD1 (5 bases). The CDR3 length is 15 residues. Germline V CDR1 and CDR2: SGHTA, FQGNSA. Trimming stripped 4 bases from V and 6 bases from J, with 16 bases between. CDR3 loop: CASSYTDSPGQPQHF. CDR3 in DNA: TGTGCCAGCAGCTACACCGACAGCCCCGGTCAGCCCCAGCATTTT. The variable domain in full, completed from reference TRBV7-2 and TRBJ1-5, reads GAGVSQSPSNKVTEKGKDVELRCDPISGHTALYWYRQSLGQGLEFLIYFQGNSAPDKSGLPSDRFSAERTGGSVSTLTIQRTQQEDSAVYLCASSYTDSPGQPQHFGDGTRLSIL.

J is TRBJ2-1 and V is TRBV23-1; D is unresolved. TRBV23-1 is an ORF for which the function is uncertain. This CDR3 region has 16 residues. Between the trimmed V and J ends, which lost 4 bases and 7 bases, there was a span of 20 bases. The CDR3 sequence is CASSLQPGYMRNEQFF. The CDR3 DNA sequence: TGCGCCAGCAGTCTTCAACCTGGGTATATGCGGAATGAGCAGTTCTTC.

This chain connects TRBV5-1 to TRBJ1-1; no clear D gene. Germline V gene lookup returns CDR1 SGHRS and CDR2 YFSETQ. The CDR3 loop spans 13 amino acids. Between the trimmed V and J ends, which lost 2 bases and 4 bases, there was a span of 9 bases. CDR3 DNA sequence: TGCGCCAGCAGCTTTGAGGGCGTCACTGAAGCTTTCTTT. This encodes CASSFEGVTEAFF.

This chain links TRBV9 with TRBJ2-7; TRBD2 matches at 9 bases. The germline V gene encodes CDR1 SGDLS and CDR2 YYNGEE. The V segment lost 0 bases and the J segment 4 bases; nucleotides outside the gene matches: 5. This CDR3 comprises 15 residues. CDR3 amino acids: CASSVALAGPYEQYF. The CDR3 nucleotides are TGTGCCAGCAGCGTAGCGCTAGCGGGGCCTTACGAGCAGTACTTC.

The chain couples TRBV19 to TRBJ2-1, with 8 bases aligning to TRBD1. The V segment lost 7 bases and the J segment 9 bases; nucleotides outside the gene matches: 8. CDR3 length: 13 residues. Germline V gene data show CDR1 as LNHDA and CDR2 as SQIVND (reference sequence). Here the CDR3 DNA reads TGTGCCAGTATAGGACAGGGACGTGGTGAGCAGTTCTTC. Its protein product is CASIGQGRGEQFF.

The rearrangement joins TRBV7-6 to TRBJ2-7, with 15 bases identical to TRBD2. Germline CDR1 reads SGHVS; CDR2 reads FNYEAQ. The J segment lost 4 bases and the V segment lost 1 base, leaving 2 bases of the junction unmatched. CDR3 length equals 16 residues. The CDR3 DNA follows: TGTGCCAGCAGCTTAGAGGGGACTAGCGGGAGGTACGAGCAGTACTTC. Residues: CASSLEGTSGRYEQYF. Full variable domain (remainder filled in from reference TRBV7-6 and TRBJ2-7): GAGVSQSPRYKVTKRGQDVALRCDPISGHVSLYWYRQALGQGPEFLTYFNYEAQQDKSGLPNDRFSAERPEGSISTLTIQRTEQRDSAMYRCASSLEGTSGRYEQYFGPGTRLTVT.

This chain links TRBV5-1 with TRBJ2-7, with TRBD2 matching 9 bases. This CDR3 is 15 amino acids long. Germline CDR1 and CDR2: SGHRS and YFSETQ. The trim removed 0 bases at V and 4 bases at J, leaving 5 bases unmatched. CDR3 in amino acids: CASSLDLAGRYEQYF. The CDR3 nucleotides read TGCGCCAGCAGCTTGGATCTAGCGGGAAGGTACGAGCAGTACTTC. The full variable domain, with the rest looked up from reference TRBV5-1 and TRBJ2-7, is KAGVTQTPRYLIKTRGQQVTLSCSPISGHRSVSWYQQTPGQGLQFLFEYFSETQRNKGNFPGRFSGRQFSNSRSEMNVSTLELGDSALYLCASSLDLAGRYEQYFGPGTRLTVT.